The rows below give T cell receptor beta chains drawn from one sample of a study of blood T cell repertoires in COVID-19. Here immunoSEQ multiplex PCR was the method, and the copy in TCRdb shows in-frame clones only, minus some. The sample includes under 250,000 clones, 80% to 85% of them seen just once. Sample: peripheral blood. Every receptor here comes from a man aged 35-49 years with acute or convalescent COVID-19. Both conserved end residues are part of each CDR3. D genes are given only for firm matches. For some rows the clone size is stated as once, few or many, or as a class when expanded; others skip it.

CASSRGNYGYTF,TGTGCCAGCTCTAGGGGGAACTATGGCTACACCTTC,TRBV12-3/TRBV12-4,NA,TRBJ1-2,NA
CASSWGDDQPQHF,TGTGCCAGTTCGTGGGGGGACGATCAGCCCCAGCATTTT,TRBV19,NA,TRBJ1-5,NA
CASSSTGTGYQPQHF,TGTGCCAGCAGCTCGACCGGGACAGGGTATCAGCCCCAGCATTTT,TRBV7-8,TRBD1,TRBJ1-5,few
CASSSRDFYEKLFF,TGTGCCAGCAGTTCCAGGGACTTTTACGAAAAACTGTTTTTT,TRBV2,NA,TRBJ1-4,NA
CASSVGNGQNTGELFF,TGTGCCAGCAGCGTAGGTAACGGACAGAACACCGGGGAGCTGTTTTTT,TRBV9,NA,TRBJ2-2,NA
CASSQDRVTVPQFF,TGTGCCAGCAGCCAAGATAGAGTTACGGTCCCGCAGTTCTTC,TRBV14,NA,TRBJ2-1,many
CASSQDFVAAGGVEQFF,TGTGCCAGCAGCCAAGATTTCGTTGCAGCGGGAGGGGTTGAGCAGTTCTTC,TRBV3-1/TRBV3-2,TRBD2,TRBJ2-1,NA
CASSHRPRGSPLHF,TGTGCCAGCAGCCATCGCCCCAGGGGGTCACCCCTCCACTTT,TRBV6-5,TRBD1,TRBJ1-6,NA
CASSDQETQYF,TGTGCCAGCAGCGATCAGGAGACCCAGTACTTC,TRBV5-4,NA,TRBJ2-5,NA
CASSQVQGRTEAFF,TGTGCCAGCAGCCAAGTTCAGGGAAGGACTGAAGCTTTCTTT,TRBV3-1/TRBV3-2,NA,TRBJ1-1,few
CASSFQGAGTEAFF,TGTGCCAGCAGCTTCCAGGGTGCAGGCACTGAAGCTTTCTTT,TRBV5-6,NA,TRBJ1-1,NA
CASGQGPTNEKLFF,TGCGCCAGCGGACAGGGGCCAACTAATGAAAAACTGTTTTTT,TRBV5-1,TRBD1,TRBJ1-4,NA
CASSEWQGSSYEQYF,TGTGCCAGCAGTGAATGGCAGGGGAGCTCCTACGAGCAGTACTTC,TRBV6-1,NA,TRBJ2-7,NA
CASKAGYTGELFF,TGTGCCAGCAAGGCAGGGTACACCGGGGAGCTGTTTTTT,TRBV5-4,NA,TRBJ2-2,NA
CASSLRTGTIYF,TGTGCCAGCAGCTTGCGAACAGGGACCATATATTTT,TRBV5-6,NA,TRBJ1-3,NA
CASSLEEGGRHTFYGYTF,TGCGCCAGCAGCTTGGAAGAAGGGGGTCGTCACACTTTCTATGGCTACACCTTC,TRBV5-1,NA,TRBJ1-2,NA
CASSPSGGVNTEAFF,TGTGCCAGCAGCCCATCCGGGGGGGTAAACACTGAAGCTTTCTTT,TRBV7-2,NA,TRBJ1-1,few
CASSLSPSTEAFF,TGTGCCAGCAGTTTATCCCCCAGCACTGAAGCTTTCTTT,TRBV27,NA,TRBJ1-1,few
CASSADYTPNNEQFF,TGTGCCAGCAGTGCAGACTACACCCCAAACAATGAGCAGTTCTTC,TRBV27,NA,TRBJ2-1,NA
CASSSFLRAGATNYGYTF,TGTGCCAGCAGTTCATTCTTAAGGGCGGGAGCTACTAACTATGGCTACACCTTC,TRBV28,NA,TRBJ1-2,NA
CASSILGRGLAGSSNTGELFF,TGTGCCAGTAGTATACTTGGGCGGGGACTAGCGGGATCTTCGAACACCGGGGAGCTGTTTTTT,TRBV19,TRBD2,TRBJ2-2,NA
CASSRLTGEDGGCSAGPYEQYF,TGCGCCAGCAGTCGATTGACGGGGGAGGACGGTGGCTGTAGCGCGGGACCATACGAGCAGTACTTC,TRBV23-1,NA,TRBJ2-7,NA
CASTQADSSYGYTF,TGTGCCAGCACCCAAGCCGACAGCAGCTATGGCTACACCTTC,TRBV3-1/TRBV3-2,NA,TRBJ1-2,NA
CASRGGRADNEQFF,TGTGCCAGCAGGGGCGGGAGGGCCGACAATGAGCAGTTCTTC,TRBV11-2,TRBD2,TRBJ2-1,NA
CSASVPAQGGSADTQYF,TGCAGTGCTAGTGTTCCCGCCCAGGGTGGGTCTGCAGATACGCAGTATTTT,TRBV20-1,NA,TRBJ2-3,few
CASSMPGQGGRMNTEAFF,TGTGCCAGTAGTATGCCGGGACAGGGGGGACGCATGAACACTGAAGCTTTCTTT,TRBV19,TRBD1,TRBJ1-1,NA
CASSLGQRNTEAFF,TGTGCCAGCAGCTTAGGGCAGCGGAACACTGAAGCTTTCTTT,TRBV7-9,NA,TRBJ1-1,NA
CAAGLLNTGELFF,TGTGCCGCGGGACTTCTGAACACCGGGGAGCTGTTTTTT,TRBV10-3,NA,TRBJ2-2,few
CSASISGSVYNEQFF,TGCAGTGCTAGTATTAGCGGGAGTGTTTACAATGAGCAGTTCTTC,TRBV20-1,TRBD2,TRBJ2-1,NA
CATSRERGSGANVLTF,TGTGCCACCAGCAGAGAACGGGGGTCTGGGGCCAACGTCCTGACTTTC,TRBV15,NA,TRBJ2-6,NA
CASSSGQFLYEQYF,TGTGCCAGCAGCTCGGGACAGTTCCTCTACGAGCAGTACTTC,TRBV7-2,TRBD1,TRBJ2-7,NA
CASSEPGAASTEAFF,TGTGCCAGCAGTGAACCAGGGGCCGCTAGCACTGAAGCTTTCTTT,TRBV25-1,NA,TRBJ1-1,once
CASSLTRQGYTEAFF,TGCGCCAGCAGCTTGACCCGACAGGGGTACACTGAAGCTTTCTTT,TRBV5-1,TRBD1,TRBJ1-1,once
CASSLGQGLSYEQYF,TGCGCCAGCAGCCTTGGACAGGGGCTCTCCTACGAGCAGTACTTC,TRBV5-1,TRBD1,TRBJ2-7,NA
CVPPRWAGRINEQFF,TGTGTCCCTCCTCGATGGGCGGGAAGAATCAATGAGCAGTTCTTC,TRBV7-5,NA,TRBJ2-1,many
CASNREGLDTEAFF,TGTGCCAGTAATAGGGAGGGGTTGGACACTGAAGCTTTCTTT,TRBV19,NA,TRBJ1-1,NA
CASGLGGADIQYF,TGTGCTAGTGGTTTGGGGGGAGCTGACATTCAGTACTTC,TRBV12-5,NA,TRBJ2-4,NA
CASSLGTSGTGRETQYF,TGTGCCAGCAGCCTTGGGACTAGCGGAACCGGGCGGGAGACCCAGTACTTC,TRBV9,TRBD2,TRBJ2-5,NA
CASSPLAGSTDTQYF,TGCGCCAGCAGCCCTTTAGCGGGAAGCACAGATACGCAGTATTTT,TRBV4-1,TRBD2,TRBJ2-3,NA
CATSDLHRGSWSYEQYF,TGTGCCACCAGTGATTTGCATCGCGGGAGTTGGTCCTACGAGCAGTACTTC,TRBV24-1,TRBD2,TRBJ2-7,NA
CASSPRGGTEAFF,TGTGCCAGCTCACCCAGGGGTGGCACTGAAGCTTTCTTT,TRBV18,NA,TRBJ1-1,NA
CASSQSLPGQGSNYGYTF,TGCGCCAGCAGCCAAAGTTTACCGGGACAGGGATCTAACTATGGCTACACCTTC,TRBV4-3,TRBD1,TRBJ1-2,NA
CASSMQQGNGELFF,TGTGCCAGTAGTATGCAACAGGGGAACGGGGAGCTGTTTTTT,TRBV19,TRBD1,TRBJ2-2,NA
CASSLRGAGDEQFF,TGTGCCAGCAGCTTACGCGGAGCGGGGGATGAGCAGTTCTTC,TRBV11-3,TRBD2,TRBJ2-1,NA
CASNNRAEAFF,TGTGCCAGTAATAACAGGGCTGAAGCTTTCTTT,TRBV19,NA,TRBJ1-1,once
CASSMGWYNEQFF,TGTGCCAGCAGTATGGGCTGGTACAATGAGCAGTTCTTC,TRBV6-2/TRBV6-3,NA,TRBJ2-1,NA
CASRTDRNTDTQYF,TGTGCCAGCAGGACCGACAGGAACACAGATACGCAGTATTTT,TRBV2,NA,TRBJ2-3,NA
CASITSGQGKYEQYF,TGTGCCAGCATCACATCCGGACAGGGAAAGTACGAGCAGTACTTC,TRBV28,TRBD1,TRBJ2-7,NA
CASSTTGGGQPQHF,TGTGCCAGTAGTACGACAGGGGGGGGTCAGCCCCAGCATTTT,TRBV19,TRBD1,TRBJ1-5,once
CASSGDQGGKNSPLHF,TGTGCCAGCAGTGGGGACCAAGGGGGTAAGAATTCACCCCTCCACTTT,TRBV2,NA,TRBJ1-6,NA
CATWGQEILNTEAFF,TGTGCCACCTGGGGACAGGAGATATTGAACACTGAAGCTTTCTTT,TRBV6-5,TRBD1,TRBJ1-1,NA
CSASPRGGLAGASSDTQYF,TGCAGTGCTAGTCCCCGTGGGGGGTTAGCGGGAGCAAGTAGCGATACGCAGTATTTT,TRBV20-1,TRBD2,TRBJ2-3,NA
CASSQRGQGMNTEAFF,TGTGCCAGCAGCCAAAGAGGACAGGGGATGAACACTGAAGCTTTCTTT,TRBV11-1,TRBD1,TRBJ1-1,NA
CASRLQGEANEKLFF,TGTGCCAGCAGACTTCAGGGGGAAGCTAATGAAAAACTGTTTTTT,TRBV6-4,TRBD1,TRBJ1-4,NA
CASSLGVAGAGELFF,TGTGCCAGCAGCTTAGGGGTAGCGGGGGCCGGGGAGCTGTTTTTT,TRBV11-2,TRBD2,TRBJ2-2,NA